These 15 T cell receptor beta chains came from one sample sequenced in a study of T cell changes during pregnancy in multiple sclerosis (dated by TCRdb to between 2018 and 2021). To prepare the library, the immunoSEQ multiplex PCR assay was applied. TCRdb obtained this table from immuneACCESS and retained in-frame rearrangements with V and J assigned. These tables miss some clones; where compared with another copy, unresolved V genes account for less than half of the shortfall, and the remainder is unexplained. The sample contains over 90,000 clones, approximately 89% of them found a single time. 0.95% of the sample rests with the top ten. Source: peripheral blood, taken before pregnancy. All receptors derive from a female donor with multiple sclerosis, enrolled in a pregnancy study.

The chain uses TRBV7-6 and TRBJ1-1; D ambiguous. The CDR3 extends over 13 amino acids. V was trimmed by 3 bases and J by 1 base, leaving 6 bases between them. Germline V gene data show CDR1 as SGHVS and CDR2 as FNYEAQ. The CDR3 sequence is CASSFGANTEAFF. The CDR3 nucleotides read TGTGCCAGCAGCTTTGGAGCGAACACTGAAGCTTTCTTT.

The CDR3 DNA sequence: TGTGCCAGCAGTTTTCGTTTGGGGGGGAAGGAAAAACTGTTTTTT. Protein sequence: CASSFRLGGKEKLFF. The chain uses TRBV13 and TRBJ1-4, with D possibly being TRBD1 (5 bases). Trimming shortened V by 6 bases and J by 8 bases, and 19 bases separated the two germline ends. This CDR3 contains 15 residues. Germline assignment: CDR1 PRHDT and CDR2 FYEKMQ (reference sequence). The entire variable domain, with the rest obtained from reference TRBV13 and TRBJ1-4, is as follows: AAGVIQSPRHLIKEKRETATLKCYPIPRHDTVYWYQQGPGQDPQFLISFYEKMQSDKGSIPDRFSAQQFSDYHSELNMSSLELGDSALYFCASSFRLGGKEKLFFGSGTQLSVL.

This CDR3 is CASSSSGLAGYNEQFF. The CDR3 DNA reads as TGTGCCAGCAGCTCGAGTGGGCTAGCGGGGTACAATGAGCAGTTCTTC. This chain links TRBV9 with TRBJ2-1; TRBD2 agrees at 9 bases. This CDR3 has 16 residues. Losses at the gene ends were 4 bases for V and 4 bases for J; bases not matched to a gene: 9. Looked up from germline, CDR1 is SGDLS and CDR2 is YYNGEE.

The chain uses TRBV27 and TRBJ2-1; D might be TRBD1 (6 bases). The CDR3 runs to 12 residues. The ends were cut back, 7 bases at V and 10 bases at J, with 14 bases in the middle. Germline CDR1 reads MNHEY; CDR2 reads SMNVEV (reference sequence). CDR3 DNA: TGTGCCAGCATATCAGGGGTTTCCGAGCAGTTCTTC. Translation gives CASISGVSEQFF.

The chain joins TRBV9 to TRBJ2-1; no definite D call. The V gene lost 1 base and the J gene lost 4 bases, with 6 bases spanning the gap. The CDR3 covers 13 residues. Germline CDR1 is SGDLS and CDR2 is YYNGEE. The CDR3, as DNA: TGTGCCAGCAGCGTACCCCCTTACAATGAGCAGTTCTTC. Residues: CASSVPPYNEQFF.

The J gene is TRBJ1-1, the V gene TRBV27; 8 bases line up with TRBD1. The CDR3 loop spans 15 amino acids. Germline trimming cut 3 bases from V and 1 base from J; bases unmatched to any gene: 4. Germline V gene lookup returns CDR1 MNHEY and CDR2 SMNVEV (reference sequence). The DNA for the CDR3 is TGTGCCAGCAGTTTGTCAGGGGGCGAGAACACTGAAGCTTTCTTT. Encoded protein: CASSLSGGENTEAFF.

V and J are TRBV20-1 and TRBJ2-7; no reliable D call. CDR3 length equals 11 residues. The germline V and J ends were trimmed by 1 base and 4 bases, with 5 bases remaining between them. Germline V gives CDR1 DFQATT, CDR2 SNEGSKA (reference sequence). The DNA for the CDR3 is TGCAGTGCTAGAGTAGTTTACGAGCAGTACTTC. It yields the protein CSARVVYEQYF.

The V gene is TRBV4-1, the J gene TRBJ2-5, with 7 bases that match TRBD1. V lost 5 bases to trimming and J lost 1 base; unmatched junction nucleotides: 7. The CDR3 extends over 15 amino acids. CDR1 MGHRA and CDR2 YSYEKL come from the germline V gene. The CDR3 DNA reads TGCGCCAGCAGCTCAGGGGGACCGATCCAAGAGACCCAGTACTTC. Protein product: CASSSGGPIQETQYF.

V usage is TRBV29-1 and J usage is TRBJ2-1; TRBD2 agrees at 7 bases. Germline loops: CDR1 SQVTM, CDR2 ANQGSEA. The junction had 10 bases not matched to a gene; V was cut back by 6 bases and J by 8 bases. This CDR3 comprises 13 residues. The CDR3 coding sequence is TGCAGCGTGCTAGCGGCCCCTGGGTATGAGCAGTTCTTC. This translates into CSVLAAPGYEQFF.

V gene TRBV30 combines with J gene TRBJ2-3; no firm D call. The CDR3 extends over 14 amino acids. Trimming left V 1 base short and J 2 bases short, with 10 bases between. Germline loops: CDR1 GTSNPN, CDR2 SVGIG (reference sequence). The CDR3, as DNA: TGTGCCTGGAGTGAATACAGATTCACAGATACGCAGTATTTT. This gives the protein CAWSEYRFTDTQYF. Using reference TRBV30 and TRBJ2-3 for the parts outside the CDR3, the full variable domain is SQTIHQWPATLVQPVGSPLSLECTVEGTSNPNLYWYRQAAGRGLQLLFYSVGIGQISSEVPQNLSASRPQDRQFILSSKKLLLSDSGFYLCAWSEYRFTDTQYFGPGTRLTVL.

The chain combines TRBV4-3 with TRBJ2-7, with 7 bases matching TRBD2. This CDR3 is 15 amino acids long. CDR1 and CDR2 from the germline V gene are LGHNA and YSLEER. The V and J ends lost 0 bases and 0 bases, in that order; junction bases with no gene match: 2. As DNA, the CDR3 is TGCGCCAGCAGCCAAGAGCCTAGCGGCTCCTACGAGCAGTACTTC. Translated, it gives CASSQEPSGSYEQYF.

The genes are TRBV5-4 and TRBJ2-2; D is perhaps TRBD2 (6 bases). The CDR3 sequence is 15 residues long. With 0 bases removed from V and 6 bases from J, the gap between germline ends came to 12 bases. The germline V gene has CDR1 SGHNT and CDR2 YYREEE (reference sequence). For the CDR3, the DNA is TGTGCCAGCAGCTTGGACGGGAGCGCCGCCGGGGAGCTGTTTTTT. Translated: CASSLDGSAAGELFF.

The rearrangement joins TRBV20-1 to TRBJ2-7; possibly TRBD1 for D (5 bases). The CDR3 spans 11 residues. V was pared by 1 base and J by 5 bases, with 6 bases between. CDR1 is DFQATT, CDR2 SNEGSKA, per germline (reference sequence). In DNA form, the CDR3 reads TGCAGTGCTAGAGTAGGGGACGAGCAGTACTTC. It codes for CSARVGDEQYF.

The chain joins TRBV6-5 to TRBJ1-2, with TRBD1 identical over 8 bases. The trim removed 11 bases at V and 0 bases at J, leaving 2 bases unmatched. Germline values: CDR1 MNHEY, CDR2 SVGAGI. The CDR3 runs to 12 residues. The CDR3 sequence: CAVQGANYGYTF. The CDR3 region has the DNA TGTGCCGTACAGGGGGCTAACTATGGCTACACCTTC.

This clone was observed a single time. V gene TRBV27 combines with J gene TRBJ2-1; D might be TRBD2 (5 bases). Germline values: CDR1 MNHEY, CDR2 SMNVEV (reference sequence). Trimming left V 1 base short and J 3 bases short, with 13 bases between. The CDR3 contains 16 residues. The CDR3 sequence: CASSLLYGEIYNEQFF. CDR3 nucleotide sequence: TGTGCCAGCAGTTTATTATACGGGGAAATCTACAATGAGCAGTTCTTC.